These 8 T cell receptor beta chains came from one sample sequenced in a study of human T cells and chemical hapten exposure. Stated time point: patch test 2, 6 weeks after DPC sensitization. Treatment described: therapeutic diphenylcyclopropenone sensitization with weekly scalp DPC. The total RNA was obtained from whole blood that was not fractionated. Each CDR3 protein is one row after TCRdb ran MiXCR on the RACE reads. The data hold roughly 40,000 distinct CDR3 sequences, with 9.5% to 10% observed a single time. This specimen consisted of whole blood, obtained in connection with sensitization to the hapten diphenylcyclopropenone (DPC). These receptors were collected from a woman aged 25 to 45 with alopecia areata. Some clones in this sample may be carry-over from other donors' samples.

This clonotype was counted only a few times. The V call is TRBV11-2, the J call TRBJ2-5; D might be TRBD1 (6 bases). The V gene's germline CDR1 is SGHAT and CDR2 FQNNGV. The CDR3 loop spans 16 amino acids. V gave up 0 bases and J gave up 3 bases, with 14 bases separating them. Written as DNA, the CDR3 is TGTGCCAGCAGCTTAGAACAGGGATTGGGGGAAGAGACCCAGTACTTC. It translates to CASSLEQGLGEETQYF.

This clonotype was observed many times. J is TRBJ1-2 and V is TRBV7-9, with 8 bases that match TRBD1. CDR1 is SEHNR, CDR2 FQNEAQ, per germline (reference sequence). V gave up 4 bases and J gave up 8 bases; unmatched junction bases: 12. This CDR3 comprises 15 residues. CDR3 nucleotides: TGTGCCAGCAGCTCCAGCACCGACAGGGGTCGGGGCTACACCTTC. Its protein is CASSSSTDRGRGYTF.

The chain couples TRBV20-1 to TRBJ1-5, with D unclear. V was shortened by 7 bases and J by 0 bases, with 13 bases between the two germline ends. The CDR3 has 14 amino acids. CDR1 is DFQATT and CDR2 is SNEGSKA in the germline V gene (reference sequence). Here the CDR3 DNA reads TGCAGTGGCGGGCAGGCCCTTAGCAATCAGCCCCAGCATTTT. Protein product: CSGGQALSNQPQHF.

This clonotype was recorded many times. CDR3: CASSPRWLSSYNEQFF. CDR3 in DNA: TGTGCCAGCAGTCCTAGGTGGCTCAGCTCCTACAATGAGCAGTTCTTC. The V call is TRBV6-5, the J call TRBJ2-1; D uncertain. Trimming shortened V by 5 bases and J by 0 bases, and 14 bases separated the two germline ends. The CDR3 covers 16 residues. The germline gives CDR1 MNHEY, CDR2 SVGAGI.

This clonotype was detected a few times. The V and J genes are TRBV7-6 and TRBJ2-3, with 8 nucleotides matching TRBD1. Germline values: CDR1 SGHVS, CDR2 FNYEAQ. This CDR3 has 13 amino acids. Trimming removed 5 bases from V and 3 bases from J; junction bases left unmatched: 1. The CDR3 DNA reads TGTGCCAGCAGCCGACAGGGGACAGATACGCAGTATTTT. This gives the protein CASSRQGTDTQYF.

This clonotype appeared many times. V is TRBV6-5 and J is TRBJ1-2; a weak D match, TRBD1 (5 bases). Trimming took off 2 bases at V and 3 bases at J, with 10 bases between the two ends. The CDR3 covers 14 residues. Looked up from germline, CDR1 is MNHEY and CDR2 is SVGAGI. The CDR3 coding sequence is TGTGCCAGCAGTTACGGGGGAGAAGACTATGGCTACACCTTC. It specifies CASSYGGEDYGYTF.

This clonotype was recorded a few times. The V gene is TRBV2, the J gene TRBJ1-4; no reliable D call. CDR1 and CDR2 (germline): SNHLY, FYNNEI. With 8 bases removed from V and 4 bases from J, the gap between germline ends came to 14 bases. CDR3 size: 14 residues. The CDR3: CASANGDDNEKLFF. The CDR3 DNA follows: TGTGCCAGCGCAAATGGGGATGATAATGAAAAACTGTTTTTT.

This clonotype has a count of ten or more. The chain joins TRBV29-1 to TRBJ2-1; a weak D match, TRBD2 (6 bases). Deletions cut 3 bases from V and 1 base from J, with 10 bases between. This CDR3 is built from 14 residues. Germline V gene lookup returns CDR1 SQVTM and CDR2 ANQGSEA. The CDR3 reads CSVEVGGSYNEQFF. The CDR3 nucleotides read TGCAGCGTTGAGGTGGGGGGATCCTACAATGAGCAGTTCTTC.